Listed below are T cell receptor beta chains from one sample, sequenced in a study of regulatory T cells in long-lasting Graves disease. TCRdb called the multiplex PCR reads again in MiXCR, with one record for every CDR3 protein. The sample has 450,000 or so distinct CDR3 sequences, 22% seen once. The sample here was peripheral blood mononuclear cells (PBMCs), taken when the disease was refractory, from a patient treated with antithyroid drugs. Receptors originate from a female donor with Graves disease. The CDR3 runs from the conserved cysteine through the conserved F or W. A D gene is named only where the DNA matches it firmly. Clone size is stated in some rows and not others, as once, few, many or a class when expanded.

cdr3_nt: TGTGCCAGCAGCGGGGGCAGCTCTGGGGCCAACGTCCTGACTTTC
cdr3_aa: CASSGGSSGANVLTF
j_call: TRBJ2-6
d_call: NA
v_call: TRBV7-3
clone_size: few

cdr3_nt: TGTGCCAGTAGTCCCGGGACCCTTGACGTCCTGACTTTC
cdr3_aa: CASSPGTLDVLTF
j_call: TRBJ2-6
d_call: NA
v_call: TRBV19
clone_size: few

cdr3_nt: TGTGCCAGCAGCTTAAGGGGACTAGCCCCAGATACGCAGTATTTT
cdr3_aa: CASSLRGLAPDTQYF
j_call: TRBJ2-3
d_call: TRBD2
v_call: TRBV7-2
clone_size: once

cdr3_nt: TGTGCCAGCAGTACTACATCGCTACGGATGTACGAGCAGTACTTC
cdr3_aa: CASSTTSLRMYEQYF
j_call: TRBJ2-7
d_call: NA
v_call: TRBV6-1
clone_size: many

cdr3_nt: TGTGCCAGCAGCCGCGGAGACTACGAGCAGTACTTC
cdr3_aa: CASSRGDYEQYF
j_call: TRBJ2-7
d_call: NA
v_call: TRBV19
clone_size: many

cdr3_nt: TGCAGTGTCCCGACAGGGGGCTATGGCTACACCTTC
cdr3_aa: CSVPTGGYGYTF
j_call: TRBJ1-2
d_call: TRBD1
v_call: TRBV20-1
clone_size: few

cdr3_nt: TGTGCCAGCAGTTACAATGGGGACTCCTACGAGCAGTACTTC
cdr3_aa: CASSYNGDSYEQYF
j_call: TRBJ2-7
d_call: NA
v_call: TRBV6-5
clone_size: NA

cdr3_nt: TGTGCCAGTAGCACAGGGTCTGGAGGGGGATATGGCTACACCTTC
cdr3_aa: CASSTGSGGGYGYTF
j_call: TRBJ1-2
d_call: NA
v_call: TRBV19
clone_size: few

cdr3_nt: TGTGCCAGCAGTCGGACTGTAAACTATGGCTACACCTTC
cdr3_aa: CASSRTVNYGYTF
j_call: TRBJ1-2
d_call: NA
v_call: TRBV12-3/TRBV12-4
clone_size: many

cdr3_nt: TGTGCCAGCTCACCACCAACGGGGAACTATGGCTACACCTTC
cdr3_aa: CASSPPTGNYGYTF
j_call: TRBJ1-2
d_call: NA
v_call: TRBV18
clone_size: NA

cdr3_nt: TGTGCCAGCAGCTTAGGGCGTCCTGGGACTGAAGCTTTCTTT
cdr3_aa: CASSLGRPGTEAFF
j_call: TRBJ1-1
d_call: NA
v_call: TRBV13
clone_size: few

cdr3_nt: TGTGCCAGCAGCTTAGGTCCAGCTAACTATGGCTACACCTTC
cdr3_aa: CASSLGPANYGYTF
j_call: TRBJ1-2
d_call: NA
v_call: TRBV11-3
clone_size: many

cdr3_nt: TGTGCCACCAGCAGAGATCCGGTTTCCGGCCAGCCCCAGCATTTT
cdr3_aa: CATSRDPVSGQPQHF
j_call: TRBJ1-5
d_call: NA
v_call: TRBV15
clone_size: NA

cdr3_nt: TGTGCCAGCAGCTCCAAGTACGACGAGCAGTACTTC
cdr3_aa: CASSSKYDEQYF
j_call: TRBJ2-7
d_call: NA
v_call: TRBV7-9
clone_size: few

cdr3_nt: TGTGCCAGCGTCCAGAAAGAGACCCAGTACTTC
cdr3_aa: CASVQKETQYF
j_call: TRBJ2-5
d_call: NA
v_call: TRBV2
clone_size: many

cdr3_nt: TGCAGCGTAATGAAGGGTACGGACACTGAAGCTTTCTTT
cdr3_aa: CSVMKGTDTEAFF
j_call: TRBJ1-1
d_call: NA
v_call: TRBV29-1
clone_size: many

cdr3_nt: TGTGCCAGCAGCCACCTGACAGGGGCGAACACTGAAGCTTTCTTT
cdr3_aa: CASSHLTGANTEAFF
j_call: TRBJ1-1
d_call: TRBD1
v_call: TRBV14
clone_size: few

cdr3_nt: TGTGCCTTTAATAAACAGGGGGACTATGGCTACACCTTC
cdr3_aa: CAFNKQGDYGYTF
j_call: TRBJ1-2
d_call: TRBD1
v_call: TRBV30
clone_size: NA

cdr3_nt: TGTGCCACCAGTGGGGCAGGGTCCCTCTCTGGGGCCAACGTCCTGACTTTC
cdr3_aa: CATSGAGSLSGANVLTF
j_call: TRBJ2-6
d_call: NA
v_call: TRBV24-1
clone_size: many

cdr3_nt: TGTGCCAGCAGCCCCCATGGTCAGCCCCAGCATTTT
cdr3_aa: CASSPHGQPQHF
j_call: TRBJ1-5
d_call: NA
v_call: TRBV12-3/TRBV12-4
clone_size: many

cdr3_nt: TGTGCCAGCAGCTGGGGGGGGGACGAGCAGTACTTC
cdr3_aa: CASSWGGDEQYF
j_call: TRBJ2-7
d_call: TRBD2
v_call: TRBV11-2
clone_size: many

cdr3_nt: TGTGCCAGCAGCTTAGGGGTCGAGGACGGGTTTGGCTACACCTTC
cdr3_aa: CASSLGVEDGFGYTF
j_call: TRBJ1-2
d_call: NA
v_call: TRBV7-2
clone_size: many

cdr3_nt: TGTGCCAGCAGCGTAGAATCTAGCGGGAGTGGTGAGCAGTTCTTC
cdr3_aa: CASSVESSGSGEQFF
j_call: TRBJ2-1
d_call: TRBD2
v_call: TRBV9
clone_size: NA

cdr3_nt: TGTGCTAGTGGTTTGGCAGGCAGGACTGAAGCTTTCTTT
cdr3_aa: CASGLAGRTEAFF
j_call: TRBJ1-1
d_call: NA
v_call: TRBV12-5
clone_size: few

cdr3_nt: TGTGCCTGGAGGGGGGACAGGGGGCGAACCGGGGAGCTGTTTTTT
cdr3_aa: CAWRGDRGRTGELFF
j_call: TRBJ2-2
d_call: TRBD1
v_call: TRBV30
clone_size: NA

cdr3_nt: TGTGCCAGCGGTCCACCCCTCCACTTT
cdr3_aa: CASGPPLHF
j_call: TRBJ1-6
d_call: NA
v_call: TRBV28
clone_size: many

cdr3_nt: TGTGCCAGCAGTTACTCGGTCGGACTCAATCAGCCCCAGCATTTT
cdr3_aa: CASSYSVGLNQPQHF
j_call: TRBJ1-5
d_call: NA
v_call: TRBV6-2/TRBV6-3
clone_size: many

cdr3_nt: TGTGCCAGCAGTTTTATCCAGGGGAACACTGAAGCTTTCTTT
cdr3_aa: CASSFIQGNTEAFF
j_call: TRBJ1-1
d_call: NA
v_call: TRBV28
clone_size: many

cdr3_nt: TGCAGTGCTAGTCAAATGACCGGGACTAGCGGCGTCGGGGAGACCCAGTACTTC
cdr3_aa: CSASQMTGTSGVGETQYF
j_call: TRBJ2-5
d_call: TRBD2
v_call: TRBV20-1
clone_size: NA

cdr3_nt: TGTGCCAGCAGCCCTCGGGGGACCGGGGAGCTGTTTTTT
cdr3_aa: CASSPRGTGELFF
j_call: TRBJ2-2
d_call: NA
v_call: TRBV7-8
clone_size: many

cdr3_nt: TGCAGTGCCTGGACTAGCGGCGTACGGTCCGAGCAGTACTTC
cdr3_aa: CSAWTSGVRSEQYF
j_call: TRBJ2-7
d_call: TRBD2
v_call: TRBV20-1
clone_size: few

cdr3_nt: TGTGCCAGCAGTTTATCGGGGGTGGTGGCAGGGGTGGAAGGAGAGTCCTATAATTCACCCCTCCACTTT
cdr3_aa: CASSLSGVVAGVEGESYNSPLHF
j_call: TRBJ1-6
d_call: NA
v_call: TRBV27
clone_size: few

cdr3_nt: TGTGCCAGTAGTATGGGCCAGGCCTATAGCTCTGGGGCCAACGTCCTGACTTTC
cdr3_aa: CASSMGQAYSSGANVLTF
j_call: TRBJ2-6
d_call: NA
v_call: TRBV19
clone_size: NA

cdr3_nt: TGTGCCAGCAGTTACCCTGCTAGCGGGGGGTACCGAGAGACCCAGTACTTC
cdr3_aa: CASSYPASGGYRETQYF
j_call: TRBJ2-5
d_call: TRBD2
v_call: TRBV6-5
clone_size: NA